The 20 T cell receptor beta chains below were found in one sample sequenced in a study of cytomegalovirus exposure and HLA in healthy donors. PCR used 60 Vbeta primers and 13 Jbeta primers. Sequencing was performed with immunoSEQ multiplex PCR; in TCRdb, only in-frame clones are kept and a portion is missing. The table lists 150,000 to 200,000 clones, over 75% of them singletons. The specimen was PBMCs. The receptors stem from a woman in her forties or fifties in good health and CMV-seronegative.

The genes are TRBV15 and TRBJ1-5; 7 bases are a match to TRBD1. CDR1 is LNHNV and CDR2 is YYDKDF in the germline V gene (reference sequence). The junction had 5 bases not matched to a gene; V was cut back by 0 bases and J by 3 bases. The length of the CDR3 is 16 residues. CDR3 loop: CATSRDAQGVNQPQHF. The CDR3 nucleotides are TGTGCCACCAGCAGAGATGCCCAGGGGGTCAATCAGCCCCAGCATTTT.

The chain has TRBV18 and TRBJ2-5; 7 bases fit TRBD1. J was trimmed by 3 bases and V by 4 bases; bases with no gene match: 8. Looked up from germline, CDR1 is KGHSH and CDR2 is LQKENI. The CDR3 runs to 15 residues. CDR3 region: CASSRNPGTEETQYF. DNA for the CDR3: TGTGCCAGCTCACGAAATCCCGGGACAGAAGAGACCCAGTACTTC.

This clone was recorded a few times. V gene TRBV6-1 combines with J gene TRBJ1-6; TRBD1 agrees at 9 bases. Germline-derived CDR1 and CDR2 are MNHNS and SASEGT. The length of the CDR3 is 15 residues. V dropped 6 bases and J dropped 7; count of bases not matched to a gene: 7. The CDR3 region is CASREQGARNSPLHF. The CDR3 region has the DNA TGTGCCAGCAGAGAACAGGGGGCTCGGAATTCACCCCTCCACTTT.

The chain carries TRBV5-1 and TRBJ1-2; D is perhaps TRBD1 (6 bases). V gave up 4 bases and J gave up 4 bases, with 17 bases separating them. The germline CDR1 and CDR2 sequences are SGHRS and YFSETQ. This CDR3 has 15 amino acids. The chain's CDR3 is CASSPRPQGSYGYTF. The DNA for the CDR3 is TGCGCCAGCAGCCCCCGACCACAGGGAAGCTATGGCTACACCTTC.

The CDR3 spells CAWSFRGSGEAFF. The CDR3 bases are TGTGCCTGGAGTTTCAGGGGTTCTGGGGAAGCTTTCTTT. This chain links TRBV30 with TRBJ1-1; maybe TRBD1 (6 bases). Deletions cut 2 bases from V and 8 bases from J, with 15 bases between. Per germline, CDR1 GTSNPN and CDR2 SVGIG (reference sequence). CDR3 length: 13 residues.

This clone is a singleton in its sample. The chain is built from TRBV28 and TRBJ2-1; TRBD2 aligns across 8 bases. CDR3 length equals 14 residues. CDR1 and CDR2 from the germline V gene are MDHEN and SYDVKM. The V and J ends lost 1 base and 9 bases, in that order; junction bases with no gene match: 5. This CDR3 reads CASSLYQRESEQFF. In nucleotides, the CDR3 is TGTGCCAGCAGTTTATACCAGCGGGAGAGTGAGCAGTTCTTC.

The chain uses TRBV5-1 and TRBJ2-2, with D possibly matching TRBD2 (6 bases). In germline, CDR1 is SGHRS, CDR2 YFSETQ. This CDR3 contains 16 residues. V was trimmed by 4 bases and J by 5 bases, leaving 18 bases between them. As DNA, the CDR3 is TGCGCCAGCAGCCCCCCTACGGGAGATGGTACCGGGGAGCTGTTTTTT. It yields the protein CASSPPTGDGTGELFF.

V gene TRBV28 combines with J gene TRBJ1-2; perhaps TRBD1 as D (5 bases). The CDR3 consists of 14 residues. V lost 7 bases and J lost 0, with 12 bases in between. Germline V gives CDR1 MDHEN, CDR2 SYDVKM. CDR3 sequence: CASISGISNYGYTF. The CDR3 DNA reads TGTGCCAGCATTTCAGGGATCTCTAACTATGGCTACACCTTC.

V is TRBV6-6 and J is TRBJ2-3, with D possibly being TRBD2 (7 bases). V shed 7 bases and J shed 2 bases, with 19 bases lying between them. Germline lookup yields CDR1 MNHNY and CDR2 SVGAGI (reference sequence). The CDR3 spans 16 residues. CDR3: CASNTPRGGSTDTQYF. CDR3 sequence (DNA): TGTGCCAGCAATACCCCTAGGGGGGGGTCCACAGATACGCAGTATTTT.

This chain connects TRBV18 to TRBJ1-1; D not resolved. The CDR3 sequence is 14 residues long. Trimming left V 5 bases short and J 1 base short, with 11 bases between. CDR1 KGHSH and CDR2 LQKENI come from the germline V gene. The CDR3 reads CASSETLGNTEAFF. The CDR3, as DNA: TGTGCCAGCTCAGAGACTTTAGGGAACACTGAAGCTTTCTTT.

V and J are TRBV19 and TRBJ1-2; 8 bases match TRBD1. Germline CDR1 reads LNHDA; CDR2 reads SQIVND (reference sequence). This CDR3 has 12 amino acids. V was pared by 8 bases and J by 6 bases, with 5 bases of the junction left unmatched. The CDR3 DNA sequence: TGTGCCAGTCGGACAGGGAGAGATGGCTACACCTTC. Protein product: CASRTGRDGYTF.

The chain employs TRBV6-4 and TRBJ2-1, with TRBD2 matching over 8 bases. Germline trimming cut 4 bases from V and 3 bases from J; bases unmatched to any gene: 8. This CDR3 is built from 16 residues. CDR1 and CDR2 from the germline V gene are MRHNA and SNTAGT. CDR3: CASSVAGGAYYNEQFF. The DNA for the CDR3 is TGTGCCAGCAGTGTTGCGGGAGGCGCCTACTACAATGAGCAGTTCTTC.

The chain joins TRBV5-5 to TRBJ1-1, with unresolved D. CDR1 and CDR2 from the germline V gene are SGHKS and YYEKEE (reference sequence). This CDR3 has 11 amino acids. Trimming removed 4 bases from V and 5 bases from J, with 6 bases in between. The CDR3 region has the DNA TGTGCCAGCAGCAGCTGGACTGAAGCTTTCTTT. The encoded protein is CASSSWTEAFF.

The chain carries TRBV28 and TRBJ2-3; no definite D call. Germline assignment: CDR1 MDHEN and CDR2 SYDVKM. The V and J ends lost 4 bases and 2 bases respectively, with 4 bases between them. The CDR3 is made up of 12 amino acids. The CDR3, as DNA: TGTGCCAGCAGTTCCTTCACAGATACGCAGTATTTT. It is translated as CASSSFTDTQYF. Looking up the rest from reference TRBV28 and TRBJ2-3 gives the full variable domain: DVKVTQSSRYLVKRTGEKVFLECVQDMDHENMFWYRQDPGLGLRLIYFSYDVKMKEKGDIPEGYSVSREKKERFSLILESASTNQTSMYLCASSSFTDTQYFGPGTRLTVL.

The gene calls are TRBV6-6 and TRBJ2-7; TRBD2 agrees at 9 bases. The CDR3 runs 14 residues. The germline V gene has CDR1 MNHNY and CDR2 SVGAGI (reference sequence). V trimming: 2 bases; J trimming: 5 bases; junction bases outside the gene matches: 4. CDR3 sequence reads: CASSYGGTSNEQYF. The CDR3 bases are TGTGCCAGCAGTTACGGCGGGACTAGCAACGAGCAGTACTTC.

The rearrangement joins TRBV5-4 to TRBJ2-5, with unresolved D. The J call is in doubt because the DNA end fits TRBJ2-7 better. CDR3 length: 13 amino acids. Germline CDR1 is SGHNT and CDR2 is YYREEE (reference sequence). The CDR3 here is CASSLPPDYEQYF. Written as DNA, the CDR3 is TGTGCCAGCAGCTTACCCCCCGACTACGAGCAGTACTTC.

There are a few counts of this clone. The V call is TRBV5-6, the J call TRBJ2-1; 13 bases line up with TRBD2. The CDR3 totals 19 residues. Trimming cost V 3 bases and J 5 bases; bases outside gene matches: 14. Germline CDR1 is SGHDT and CDR2 is YYEEEE. The CDR3 DNA follows: TGTGCCAGCAGCTCCCGACTAGCGGGAGGCCCAACGGGGAACAATGAGCAGTTCTTC. It codes for CASSSRLAGGPTGNNEQFF.

V is TRBV27 and J is TRBJ2-1; 12 positions match TRBD2. The CDR3 totals 18 residues. With 2 bases clipped from V and 2 bases from J, the junction kept 7 bases outside the gene matches. Germline loops: CDR1 MNHEY, CDR2 SMNVEV (reference sequence). The CDR3 reads CASSLQLWTSGTYNEQFF. CDR3 DNA sequence: TGTGCCAGCAGTTTACAGTTATGGACTAGCGGGACCTACAATGAGCAGTTCTTC.

This clone appeared a single time. This sequence joins TRBV14 and TRBJ2-7; TRBD1 agrees at 9 bases. The CDR3 runs 15 residues. CDR1 SGHDN and CDR2 FVKESK come from the germline V gene. The ends lost 3 bases at V and 2 bases at J; junction bases unmatched: 5. Written as DNA, the CDR3 is TGTGCCAGCAGCCATTGGGGACAGGGCCCCTACGAGCAGTACTTC. As protein: CASSHWGQGPYEQYF.

The chain carries TRBV21-1 and TRBJ2-7; the tabulated D call, TRBD2, remains unverified against the DNA. TRBV21-1 is classified as a pseudogene. The CDR3 length is 14 residues. This chain's CDR3 is CASSKVTDAGEQYF. The CDR3, as DNA: TGTGCCAGCAGCAAAGTGACAGACGCGGGGGAGCAGTACTTC.